What follows are 19 T cell receptor beta chains derived from one specimen sequenced in a study of CD8 T cells in Susac syndrome. RNA amounts of roughly 0.5 to 1 ug underwent reverse transcription with random hexamers. Via MiXCR, TCRdb re-called the immunoSEQ multiplex PCR reads, giving one row per CDR3 protein. The table includes roughly 300,000 distinct CDR3 sequences, about 85% detected once. Sequencing was performed on CD8+ T cells from PBMCs. The origin of the receptors is a human donor with multiple sclerosis.

The chain links TRBV25-1 to TRBJ2-5, with 9 bases that match TRBD1. V was clipped by 2 bases and J by 4 bases; unmatched bases: 8. The length of the CDR3 is 16 residues. The germline V gene encodes CDR1 MGHDK and CDR2 SYGVNS. This chain's CDR3 is CASSERTGQGIETQYF. The DNA for the CDR3 is TGTGCCAGCAGTGAAAGAACGGGACAGGGTATAGAGACCCAGTACTTC. Filled out from reference TRBV25-1 and TRBJ2-5, the complete variable domain reads EADIYQTPRYLVIGTGKKITLECSQTMGHDKMYWYQQDPGMELHLIHYSYGVNSTEKGDLSSESTVSRIRTEHFPLTLESARPSHTSQYLCASSERTGQGIETQYFGPGTRLLVL.

The chain's CDR3 is CASTVGGELFF. In DNA form, the CDR3 reads TGTGCCAGCACGGTCGGCGGGGAGCTGTTTTTT. The genes are TRBV6-5 and TRBJ2-2; no firm D call. The CDR3 totals 11 residues. CDR1 is MNHEY and CDR2 is SVGAGI in the germline V gene. Trimming removed 7 bases from V and 7 bases from J, with 7 bases in between.

This clonotype was counted a single time. The chain combines TRBV4-1 with TRBJ2-5; TRBD2 matches at 8 bases. Germline V CDR1 and CDR2: MGHRA, YSYEKL. V trimming: 2 bases; J trimming: 5 bases; junction bases outside the gene matches: 7. CDR3 length: 15 amino acids. The CDR3 loop reads CASSQQLAVGETQYF. The CDR3, as DNA: TGCGCCAGCAGCCAACAACTAGCGGTGGGGGAGACCCAGTACTTC.

The chain uses TRBV6-2 or TRBV6-3 and TRBJ2-7, with unresolved D. This CDR3 comprises 12 residues. Deletions cut 6 bases from V and 2 bases from J, with 8 bases between. Germline lookup yields CDR1 MNHEY and CDR2 SVGEGT. The CDR3 region has the DNA TGTGCCAGCAGCCAACATACCTACGAGCAGTACTTC. Translating it yields CASSQHTYEQYF.

This clonotype was seen just once. This chain connects TRBV30 to TRBJ2-2; 7 bases map to TRBD1. Trimming removed 6 bases from V and 6 bases from J; junction bases left unmatched: 4. Per germline, CDR1 GTSNPN and CDR2 SVGIG (reference sequence). The CDR3 is 12 residues long. The CDR3: CACVQGSGELFF. The CDR3 DNA is TGTGCCTGTGTACAGGGGTCCGGGGAGCTGTTTTTT.

V gene TRBV12-3 or TRBV12-4 combines with J gene TRBJ2-7; possible D gene TRBD1, 6 bases. This CDR3 is 13 amino acids long. Between the trimmed V and J ends, which lost 6 bases and 6 bases, there was a span of 15 bases. The DNA for the CDR3 is TGTGCCAGCAGACAGGCAGGGGAGCTCGAGCAGTACTTC. Its protein is CASRQAGELEQYF.

The genes are TRBV19 and TRBJ2-7; weak D call: TRBD1 (6 bases). V lost 4 bases and J 3 bases, leaving 19 bases between the germline ends. The germline gives CDR1 LNHDA, CDR2 SQIVND (reference sequence). This CDR3 is built from 16 residues. CDR3 nucleotide sequence: TGTGCCAGTAGTACAAACCGGGACACCTTTCTCTACGAGCAGTACTTC. Protein product: CASSTNRDTFLYEQYF.

This clonotype was detected only once. V and J are TRBV2 and TRBJ2-1; no firm D call. The CDR3 runs to 12 residues. Germline-derived CDR1 and CDR2 are SNHLY and FYNNEI. Deletions cut 6 bases from V and 7 bases from J, with 10 bases between. CDR3 in amino acids: CASRIQTNEQFF. Here the CDR3 DNA reads TGTGCCAGCAGGATACAGACGAATGAGCAGTTCTTC. Full variable domain (outside the CDR3, taken from reference TRBV2 and TRBJ2-1): EPEVTQTPSHQVTQMGQEVILRCVPISNHLYFYWYRQILGQKVEFLVSFYNNEISEKSEIFDDQFSVERPDGSNFTLKIRSTKLEDSAMYFCASRIQTNEQFFGPGTRLTVL.

V usage is TRBV4-1 and J usage is TRBJ2-7; TRBD2 matches 11 bases. CDR3 size: 15 residues. Germline V lookup: CDR1 MGHRA, CDR2 YSYEKL. The trim removed 4 bases at V and 5 bases at J, leaving 7 bases unmatched. The CDR3 is CASSLSSGRNDEQYF. The CDR3 region has the DNA TGCGCCAGCAGCCTTTCTAGCGGGAGGAACGACGAGCAGTACTTC.

This chain joins TRBV7-9 and TRBJ1-2; no firm D call. V was shortened by 4 bases and J by 7 bases, with 7 bases between the two germline ends. The CDR3 totals 11 residues. Germline CDR1 is SEHNR and CDR2 is FQNEAQ (reference sequence). This chain's CDR3 is CASSSMAGYTF. CDR3 in DNA: TGTGCCAGCAGCTCCATGGCTGGCTACACCTTC.

The chain recombines TRBV2 with TRBJ2-1; a weak D match, TRBD2 (6 bases). Trimming shortened V by 8 bases and J by 2 bases, and 19 bases separated the two germline ends. CDR3 size: 16 residues. Per germline, CDR1 SNHLY and CDR2 FYNNEI. The DNA of the CDR3 is TGTGCCAGCCCTTCTAGGCGGGATGCCCCCTACAATGAGCAGTTCTTC. Translation: CASPSRRDAPYNEQFF.

This clonotype was found a few times. The rearrangement uses TRBV18 and TRBJ2-7; 7 nucleotides agree with TRBD2. Trimming took 6 bases from V and 6 from J; bases not matched to a gene: 2. The germline CDR1 and CDR2 sequences are KGHSH and LQKENI. CDR3 length: 11 amino acids. The CDR3 DNA reads TGTGCCAGCTCCACGGGAGGCGAGCAGTACTTC. Its protein is CASSTGGEQYF.

The CDR3 sequence: CASSLVGPSTEAFF. The DNA for the CDR3 is TGTGCCAGCAGTCTTGTAGGACCGAGCACTGAAGCTTTCTTT. The gene calls are TRBV28 and TRBJ1-1, with D unresolved. CDR1 is MDHEN and CDR2 is SYDVKM in the germline V gene. This CDR3 has 14 residues. With 5 bases removed from V and 4 bases from J, the gap between germline ends came to 14 bases.

The chain couples TRBV3-1 to TRBJ1-1; possibly TRBD1 for D (5 bases). Germline assignment: CDR1 LGHDT and CDR2 YNNKEL (reference sequence). V shed 1 base and J shed 4 bases, with 13 bases lying between them. The CDR3 length is 15 residues. Here the CDR3 DNA reads TGTGCCAGCAGCCAAGCAGGGATCGGTCGCACTGAAGCTTTCTTT. Translated, it gives CASSQAGIGRTEAFF.

The V call is TRBV4-1, the J call TRBJ2-1; 11 nucleotides line up with TRBD2. The J segment lost 3 bases and the V segment lost 2 bases, leaving 3 bases of the junction unmatched. Germline V gene lookup returns CDR1 MGHRA and CDR2 YSYEKL. This CDR3 region has 16 residues. The CDR3 sequence is CASSQLAGGHYNEQFF. CDR3 coding DNA: TGCGCCAGCAGCCAATTAGCGGGAGGGCACTACAATGAGCAGTTCTTC.

The sample holds one count of this clonotype. The missing conserved phenylalanine or tryptophan at the end of this CDR3 makes a read error likely. The chain uses TRBV7-9 and TRBJ2-4; tentatively, D is TRBD2 (5 bases). CDR1 and CDR2 (germline): SEHNR, FQNEAQ (reference sequence). The CDR3 runs 18 residues. V lost 5 bases to trimming and J lost 1 base, with 21 bases between them. CDR3 nucleotide sequence: TGTGCCAGCAGCCCACCGGAGGTTGGGCCCCGGGCCAAAAACATTCAGTACCTC. Translation: CASSPPEVGPRAKNIQYL.

This clonotype has a handful of counts. The rearrangement uses TRBV2 and TRBJ1-3, with D possibly TRBD1 on 6 matching bases. This CDR3 is built from 14 residues. The V end lost 7 bases, the J end lost 0 bases, and 10 bases lay between the germline ends. Per germline, CDR1 SNHLY and CDR2 FYNNEI. The CDR3 bases are TGTGCCAGCATGGACAGTGCCTCTGGAAACACCATATATTTT. Protein: CASMDSASGNTIYF. Full variable domain (outside the CDR3, taken from reference TRBV2 and TRBJ1-3): EPEVTQTPSHQVTQMGQEVILRCVPISNHLYFYWYRQILGQKVEFLVSFYNNEISEKSEIFDDQFSVERPDGSNFTLKIRSTKLEDSAMYFCASMDSASGNTIYFGEGSWLTVV.

This clonotype was recorded a few times. The rearrangement joins TRBV29-1 to TRBJ2-7, with unresolved D. The ends were cut back, 4 bases at V and 8 bases at J, with 15 bases in the middle. Germline-derived CDR1 and CDR2 are SQVTM and ANQGSEA. The CDR3 is 12 residues long. The CDR3 DNA reads as TGCAGCGTTGTCGGGTCCGCCGGAAAGCAGTACTTC. Translation: CSVVGSAGKQYF.

The chain is built from TRBV12-3 or TRBV12-4 and TRBJ1-4; tentatively, D is TRBD1 (5 bases). V was shortened by 3 bases and J by 4 bases, with 18 bases between the two germline ends. CDR3 length equals 17 residues. The CDR3 DNA reads TGTGCCAGCAGTTTTATTGGGGGAGGGATGGATAATGAAAAACTGTTTTTT. It encodes CASSFIGGGMDNEKLFF.